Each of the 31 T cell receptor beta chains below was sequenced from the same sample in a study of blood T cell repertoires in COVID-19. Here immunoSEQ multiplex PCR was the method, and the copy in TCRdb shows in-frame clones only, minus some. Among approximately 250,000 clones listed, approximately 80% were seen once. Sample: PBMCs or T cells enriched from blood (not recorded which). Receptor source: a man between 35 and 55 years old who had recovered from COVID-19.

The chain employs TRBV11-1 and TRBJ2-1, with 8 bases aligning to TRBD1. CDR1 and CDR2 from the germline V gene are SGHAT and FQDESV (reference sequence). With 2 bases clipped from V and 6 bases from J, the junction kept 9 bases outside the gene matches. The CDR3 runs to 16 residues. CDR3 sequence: CASSLRTGFGGNEQFF. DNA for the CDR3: TGTGCCAGCAGCTTACGGACAGGGTTCGGAGGCAATGAGCAGTTCTTC.

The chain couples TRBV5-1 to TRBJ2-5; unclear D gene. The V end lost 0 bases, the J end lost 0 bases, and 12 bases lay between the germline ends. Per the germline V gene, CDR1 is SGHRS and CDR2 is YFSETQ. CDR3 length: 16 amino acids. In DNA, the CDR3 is TGCGCCAGCAGCTTGGTGGGCTACCCGTACCAAGAGACCCAGTACTTC. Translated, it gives CASSLVGYPYQETQYF.

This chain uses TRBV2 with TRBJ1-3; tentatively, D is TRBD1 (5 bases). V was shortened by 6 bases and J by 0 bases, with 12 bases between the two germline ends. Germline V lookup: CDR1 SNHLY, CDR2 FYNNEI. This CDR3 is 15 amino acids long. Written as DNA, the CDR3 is TGTGCCAGCAGAGGGGCAAGTAGCTCTGGAAACACCATATATTTT. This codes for CASRGASSSGNTIYF.

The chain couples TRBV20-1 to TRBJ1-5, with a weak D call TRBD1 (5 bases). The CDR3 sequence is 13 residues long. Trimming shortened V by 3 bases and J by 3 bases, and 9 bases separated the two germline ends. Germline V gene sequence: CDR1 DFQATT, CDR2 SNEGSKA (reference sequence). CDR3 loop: CSASPGNNQPQHF. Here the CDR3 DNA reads TGCAGTGCTAGTCCAGGGAACAATCAGCCCCAGCATTTT.

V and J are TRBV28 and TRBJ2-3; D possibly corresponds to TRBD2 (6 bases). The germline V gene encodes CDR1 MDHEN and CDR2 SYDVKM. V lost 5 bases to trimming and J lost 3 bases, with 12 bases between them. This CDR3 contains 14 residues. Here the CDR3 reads CASSNIAVTDTQYF. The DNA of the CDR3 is TGTGCCAGCAGTAACATAGCGGTGACAGATACGCAGTATTTT.

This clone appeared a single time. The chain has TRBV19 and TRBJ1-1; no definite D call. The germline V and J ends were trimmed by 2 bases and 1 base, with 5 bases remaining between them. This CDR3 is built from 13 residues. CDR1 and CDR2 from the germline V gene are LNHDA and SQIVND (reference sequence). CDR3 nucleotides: TGTGCCAGTAGTATAAGACAGAACACTGAAGCTTTCTTT. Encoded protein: CASSIRQNTEAFF.

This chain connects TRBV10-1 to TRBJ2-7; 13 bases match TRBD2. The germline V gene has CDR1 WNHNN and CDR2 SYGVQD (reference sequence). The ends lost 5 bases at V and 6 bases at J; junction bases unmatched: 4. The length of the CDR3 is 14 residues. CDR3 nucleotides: TGCGCCAGCAGTAGGACTAGCGGGAGAAGCGAGCAGTACTTC. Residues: CASSRTSGRSEQYF.

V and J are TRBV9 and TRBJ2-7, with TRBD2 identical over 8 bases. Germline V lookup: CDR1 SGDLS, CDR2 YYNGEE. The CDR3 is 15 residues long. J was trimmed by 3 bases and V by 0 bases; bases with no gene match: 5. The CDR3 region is CASSVGALADYEQYF. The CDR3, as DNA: TGTGCCAGCAGCGTAGGGGCACTAGCGGACTACGAGCAGTACTTC.

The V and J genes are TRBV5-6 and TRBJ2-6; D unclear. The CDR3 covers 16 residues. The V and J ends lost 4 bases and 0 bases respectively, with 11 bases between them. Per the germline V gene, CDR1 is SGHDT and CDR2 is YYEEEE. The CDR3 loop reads CASSSDPSSGANVLTF. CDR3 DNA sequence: TGTGCCAGCAGCAGCGACCCGAGCTCTGGGGCCAACGTCCTGACTTTC.

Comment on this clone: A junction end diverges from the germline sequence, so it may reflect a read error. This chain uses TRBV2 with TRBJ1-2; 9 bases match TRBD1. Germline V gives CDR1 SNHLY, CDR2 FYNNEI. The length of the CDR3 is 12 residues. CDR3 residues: CASSDRQGGRLF. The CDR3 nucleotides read TGTGCCAGCAGTGACCGACAGGGGGGGAGACTCTTC.

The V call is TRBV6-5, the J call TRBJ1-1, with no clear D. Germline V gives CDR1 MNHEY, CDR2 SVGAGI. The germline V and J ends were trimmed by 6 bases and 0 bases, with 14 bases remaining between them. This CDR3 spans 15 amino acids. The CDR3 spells CASRARSYMNTEAFF. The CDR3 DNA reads TGTGCCAGCAGGGCCAGGTCGTACATGAACACTGAAGCTTTCTTT.

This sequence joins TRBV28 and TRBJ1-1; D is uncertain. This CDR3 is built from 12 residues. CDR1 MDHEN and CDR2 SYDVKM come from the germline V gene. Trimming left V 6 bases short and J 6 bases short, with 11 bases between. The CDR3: CASRLDTAEAFF. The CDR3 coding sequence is TGTGCCAGCAGGCTCGACACGGCTGAAGCTTTCTTT.

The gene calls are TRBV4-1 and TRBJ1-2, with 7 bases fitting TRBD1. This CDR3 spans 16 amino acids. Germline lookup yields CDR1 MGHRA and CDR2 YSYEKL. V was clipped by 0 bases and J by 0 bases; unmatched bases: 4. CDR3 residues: CASSQEGQEANYGYTF. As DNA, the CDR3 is TGCGCCAGCAGCCAAGAAGGACAGGAAGCTAACTATGGCTACACCTTC.

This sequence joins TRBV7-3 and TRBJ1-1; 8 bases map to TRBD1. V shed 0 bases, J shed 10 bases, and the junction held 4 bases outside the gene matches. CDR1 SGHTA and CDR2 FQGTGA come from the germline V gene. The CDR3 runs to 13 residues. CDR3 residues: CASSLTGQVRAFF. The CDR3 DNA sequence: TGTGCCAGCAGCTTAACGGGACAGGTACGAGCTTTCTTT.

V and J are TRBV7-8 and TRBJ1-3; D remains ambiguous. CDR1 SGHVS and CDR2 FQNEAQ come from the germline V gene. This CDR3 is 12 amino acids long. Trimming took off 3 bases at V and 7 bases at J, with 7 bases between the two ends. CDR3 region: CASSFIGNTIYF. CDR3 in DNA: TGTGCCAGCAGCTTTATCGGGAACACCATATATTTT. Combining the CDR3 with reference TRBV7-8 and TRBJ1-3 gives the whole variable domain GAGVSQSPRYKVAKRGQDVALRCDPISGHVSLFWYQQALGQGPEFLTYFQNEAQLDKSGLPSDRFFAERPEGSVSTLKIQRTQQEDSAVYLCASSFIGNTIYFGEGSWLTVV.

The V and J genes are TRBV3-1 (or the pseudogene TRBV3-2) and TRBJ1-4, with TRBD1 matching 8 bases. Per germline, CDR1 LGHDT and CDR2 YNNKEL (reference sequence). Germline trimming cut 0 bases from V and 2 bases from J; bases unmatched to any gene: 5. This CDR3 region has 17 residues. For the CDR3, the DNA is TGTGCCAGCAGCCAAGACGCCCGGACAGGGACTAATGAAAAACTGTTTTTT. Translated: CASSQDARTGTNEKLFF.

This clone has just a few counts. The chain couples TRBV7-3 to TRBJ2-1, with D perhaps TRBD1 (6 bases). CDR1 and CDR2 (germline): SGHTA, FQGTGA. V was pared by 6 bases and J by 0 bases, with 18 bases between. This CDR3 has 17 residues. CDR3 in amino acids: CASSPTIGGHSYNEQFF. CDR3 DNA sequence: TGTGCCAGCAGTCCCACTATAGGGGGACACTCCTACAATGAGCAGTTCTTC. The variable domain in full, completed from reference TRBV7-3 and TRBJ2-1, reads GAGVSQTPSNKVTEKGKYVELRCDPISGHTALYWYRQSLGQGPEFLIYFQGTGAADDSGLPNDRFFAVRPEGSVSTLKIQRTERGDSAVYLCASSPTIGGHSYNEQFFGPGTRLTVL.

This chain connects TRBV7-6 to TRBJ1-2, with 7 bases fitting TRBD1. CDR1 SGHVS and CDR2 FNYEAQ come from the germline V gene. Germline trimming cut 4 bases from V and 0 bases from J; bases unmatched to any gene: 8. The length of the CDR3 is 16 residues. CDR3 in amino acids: CASSSIGTEANYGYTF. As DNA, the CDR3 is TGTGCCAGCAGCTCTATTGGGACAGAGGCTAACTATGGCTACACCTTC.

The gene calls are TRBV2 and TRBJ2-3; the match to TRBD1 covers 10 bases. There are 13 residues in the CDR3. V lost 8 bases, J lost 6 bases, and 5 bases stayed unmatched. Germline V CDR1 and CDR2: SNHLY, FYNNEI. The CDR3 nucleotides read TGTGCCAGCGGGACAGGGGCATCCGATACGCAGTATTTT. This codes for CASGTGASDTQYF.

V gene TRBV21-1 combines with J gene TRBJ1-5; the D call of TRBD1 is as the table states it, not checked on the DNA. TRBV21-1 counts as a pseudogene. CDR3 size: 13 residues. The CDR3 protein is CASSGTGHGPQHF. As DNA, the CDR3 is TGTGCCAGCAGTGGGACAGGCCATGGGCCCCAGCATTTT.

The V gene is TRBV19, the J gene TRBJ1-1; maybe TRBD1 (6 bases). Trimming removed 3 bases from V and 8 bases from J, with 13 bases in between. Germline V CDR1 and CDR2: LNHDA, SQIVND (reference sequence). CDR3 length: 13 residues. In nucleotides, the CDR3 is TGTGCCAGTAGTATTCGGACAGCCTTGGAAGCTTTCTTT. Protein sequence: CASSIRTALEAFF.

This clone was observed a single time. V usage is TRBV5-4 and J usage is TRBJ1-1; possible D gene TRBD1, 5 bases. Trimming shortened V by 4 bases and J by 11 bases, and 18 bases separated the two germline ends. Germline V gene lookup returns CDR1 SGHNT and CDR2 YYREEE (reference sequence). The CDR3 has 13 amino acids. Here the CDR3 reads CASSPPGGGVAFF. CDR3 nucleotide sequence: TGTGCCAGCAGCCCGCCAGGCGGGGGAGTGGCTTTCTTT.

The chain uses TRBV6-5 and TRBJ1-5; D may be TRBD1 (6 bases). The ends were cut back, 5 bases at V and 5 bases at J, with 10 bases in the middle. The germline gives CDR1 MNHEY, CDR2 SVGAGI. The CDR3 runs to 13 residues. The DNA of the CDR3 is TGTGCCAGCAGTACAGGGTTCGATCAGCCCCAGCATTTT. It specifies CASSTGFDQPQHF.

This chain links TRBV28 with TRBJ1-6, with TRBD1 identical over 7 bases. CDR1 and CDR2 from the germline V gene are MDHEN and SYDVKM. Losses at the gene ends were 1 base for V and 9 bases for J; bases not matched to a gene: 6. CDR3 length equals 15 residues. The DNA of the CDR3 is TGTGCCAGCAGTTTATTGGGTCAGGGGGGTTCACCCCTCCACTTT. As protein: CASSLLGQGGSPLHF.

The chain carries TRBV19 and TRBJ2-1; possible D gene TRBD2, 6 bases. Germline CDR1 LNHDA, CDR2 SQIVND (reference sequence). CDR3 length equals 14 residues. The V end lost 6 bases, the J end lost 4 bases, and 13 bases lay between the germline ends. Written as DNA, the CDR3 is TGTGCCAGTAGCGGAGGGACGGTATACAATGAGCAGTTCTTC. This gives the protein CASSGGTVYNEQFF.

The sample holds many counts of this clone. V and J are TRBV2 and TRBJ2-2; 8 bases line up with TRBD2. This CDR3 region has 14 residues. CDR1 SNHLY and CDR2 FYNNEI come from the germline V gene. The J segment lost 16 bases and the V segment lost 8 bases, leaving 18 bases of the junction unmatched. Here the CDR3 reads CASGEVLAGRYQFF. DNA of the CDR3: TGTGCCAGCGGGGAGGTTTTAGCGGGAAGGTATCAGTTTTTT.

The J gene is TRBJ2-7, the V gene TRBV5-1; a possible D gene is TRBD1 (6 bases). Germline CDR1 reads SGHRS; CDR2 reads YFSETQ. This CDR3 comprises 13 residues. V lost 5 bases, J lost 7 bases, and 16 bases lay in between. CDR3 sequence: CASSYGTPGEQYF. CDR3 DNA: TGCGCCAGCAGTTACGGGACACCGGGGGAGCAGTACTTC.

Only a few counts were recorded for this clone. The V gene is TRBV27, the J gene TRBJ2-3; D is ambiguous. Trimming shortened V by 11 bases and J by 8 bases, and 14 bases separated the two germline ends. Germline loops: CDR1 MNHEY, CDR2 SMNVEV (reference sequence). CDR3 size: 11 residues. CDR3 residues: CAGPDWSTQYF. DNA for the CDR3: TGTGCCGGCCCTGATTGGAGTACGCAGTATTTT.

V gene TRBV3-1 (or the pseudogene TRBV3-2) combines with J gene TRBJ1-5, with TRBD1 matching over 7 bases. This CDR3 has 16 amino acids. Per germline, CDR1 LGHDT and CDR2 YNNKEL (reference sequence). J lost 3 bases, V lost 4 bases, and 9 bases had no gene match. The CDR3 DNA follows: TGTGCCAGCAGCCGGTCTGACAGGGAACTCAATCAGCCCCAGCATTTT. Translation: CASSRSDRELNQPQHF.

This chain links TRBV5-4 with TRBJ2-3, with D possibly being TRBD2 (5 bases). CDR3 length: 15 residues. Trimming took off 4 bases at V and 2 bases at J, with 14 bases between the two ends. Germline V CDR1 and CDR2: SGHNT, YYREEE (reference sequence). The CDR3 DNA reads TGTGCCAGCAGCGAGGGCCAGAGGTCCACAGATACGCAGTATTTT. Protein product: CASSEGQRSTDTQYF.

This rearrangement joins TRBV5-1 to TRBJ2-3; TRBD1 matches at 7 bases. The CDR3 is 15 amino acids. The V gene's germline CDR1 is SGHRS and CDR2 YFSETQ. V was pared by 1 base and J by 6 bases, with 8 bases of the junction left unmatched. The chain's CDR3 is CASSLRTGEGDTQYF. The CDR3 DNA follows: TGCGCCAGCAGCTTGCGTACAGGGGAAGGGGATACGCAGTATTTT.